This TCR beta chain is from a study of PD-L1 blockade in urothelial cancer. Study overall: Of some 29 patients, about 24 were males with bladder-origin urothelial cancer. Study-wide findings and caveats: Pretreatment blood TCR clonality under the median forecast improved survival.

Clones were read by immunoSEQ multiplex PCR, and TCRdb kept only the in-frame ones, dropping some. Found here are some 110,000 clones, approximately 90% of them singletons; the top ten hold 3% to 4.5%. As regards this clone: Antigen: not known.

Stated time point: peripheral blood 6 weeks after treatment start. Each patient's cancer was a locally advanced or metastatic urothelial carcinoma. The source was PBMCs, collected around atezolizumab (anti-PD-L1) treatment. The sequence was obtained from a man aged 60-69 years with urothelial cancer.

The CDR3: CASSRPGTGGTEAFF. The DNA for the CDR3 is TGTGCCAGCAGTCGACCCGGGACAGGGGGCACTGAAGCTTTCTTT. The rearrangement joins TRBV6-1 to TRBJ1-1; TRBD1 matches 11 bases. V dropped 5 bases and J dropped 4; count of bases not matched to a gene: 6. CDR3 length: 15 residues. Germline CDR1 and CDR2: MNHNS and SASEGT.